The next 5 T cell receptor beta chains were all read from a single sample in a study of Graves' ophthalmopathy and Graves' hyperthyroidism (dated by TCRdb to about 2018). Sequencing instrument: Illumina HiSeq 2000. For repertoire sequencing, the TCR beta CDR3 regions were amplified from RNA transcripts. HTBI primers and the Qiagen OneStep RT-PCR kit were used in a first-round RT-PCR, which was followed by a second-round multiplex PCR, size selection and purification. TCRdb handled the public reads itself, with Q25 trimming in fastp and clone calling in MiXCR, and kept productive beta chains. Each CDR3 protein gets just one entry, which takes the most common genes and DNA from the rows behind it. This sample is represented by about 390,000 distinct CDR3 sequences; approximately 18% of them were singletons. 2.4% of the sample rests with the top ten. The sequencing input was peripheral blood. The origin of the receptors is an adult woman with stable Graves' hyperthyroidism.

This clonotype has ten or more counts. One end of the junction varies from germline; a read error may be responsible. This chain joins TRBV5-1 and TRBJ2-2; D perhaps matches TRBD2 (5 bases). The CDR3 runs 14 residues. CDR1 and CDR2 (germline): SGHRS, YFSETQ. DNA for the CDR3: TGCGCCAGCAGCTTGCCTAGTAACACCGGGGAGCCGTTTTTT. Translation: CASSLPSNTGEPFF.

This clonotype appeared many times. The chain joins TRBV7-2 to TRBJ1-1; 8 nucleotides line up with TRBD1. The germline gives CDR1 SGHTA, CDR2 FQGNSA. There are 14 residues in the CDR3. V shed 3 bases and J 11 bases; nucleotides not matched to a gene: 11. CDR3 bases: TGTGCCAGCAGCTTCACTCCGACAGGGGTTGACGCTTTCTTT. This gives the protein CASSFTPTGVDAFF.

The sample holds many counts of this clonotype. The chain's CDR3 is CASSPRMTGRETQYF. For the CDR3, the DNA is TGTGCCAGCAGTCCCCGCATGACAGGGAGGGAGACCCAGTACTTC. J is TRBJ2-5 and V is TRBV12-3 or TRBV12-4, with D possibly being TRBD1 (7 bases). The CDR3 is 15 amino acids. Trimming pared 5 bases from V and 5 bases from J, leaving 18 bases between.

At least ten counts were recorded for this clonotype. This sequence joins TRBV9 and TRBJ2-7; 10 bases fit TRBD2. Trimming cost V 2 bases and J 5 bases; bases outside gene matches: 4. The CDR3 runs to 14 residues. Germline assignment: CDR1 SGDLS and CDR2 YYNGEE. In DNA form, the CDR3 reads TGTGCCAGCAGCGTTCGTCTAGCGGGAGACGAGCAGTACTTC. As protein: CASSVRLAGDEQYF.

Of note for this clonotype: One end of the junction does not line up with germline, which may come from a read error. The chain is built from TRBV11-2 and TRBJ2-3; tentatively, D is TRBD1 (6 bases). Germline assignment: CDR1 SGHAT and CDR2 FQNNGV. CDR3 length: 15 residues. The CDR3 DNA reads TGTGCCAGCAGCTTAGATCTCAGGGGAGCAGATATGCAGTATTTT. It codes for CASSLDLRGADMQYF.